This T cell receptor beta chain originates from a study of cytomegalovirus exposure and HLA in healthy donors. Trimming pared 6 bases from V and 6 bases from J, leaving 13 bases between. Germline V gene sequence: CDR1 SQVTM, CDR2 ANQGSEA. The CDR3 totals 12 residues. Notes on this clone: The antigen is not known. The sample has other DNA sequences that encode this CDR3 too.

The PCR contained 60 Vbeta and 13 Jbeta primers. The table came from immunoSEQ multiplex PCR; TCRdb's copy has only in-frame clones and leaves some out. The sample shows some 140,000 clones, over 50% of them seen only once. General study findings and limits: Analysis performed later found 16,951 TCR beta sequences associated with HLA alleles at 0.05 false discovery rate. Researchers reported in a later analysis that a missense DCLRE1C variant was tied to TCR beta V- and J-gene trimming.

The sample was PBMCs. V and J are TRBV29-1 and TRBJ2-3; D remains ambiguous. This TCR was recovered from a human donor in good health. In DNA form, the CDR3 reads TGCAGCGTCCCCTCTAATTGGGATACGCAGTATTTT. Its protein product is CSVPSNWDTQYF.